This T cell receptor beta chain was identified during a study of STAT5B mutations in CD4+ large granular lymphocyte leukemia. The length of the CDR3 is 16 residues. Germline-derived CDR1 and CDR2 are SGHTA and FQGNSA. Germline trimming cut 6 bases from V and 0 bases from J; bases unmatched to any gene: 7. TCRdb keeps only in-frame clones here, not all; method: immunoSEQ multiplex PCR. The repertoire holds around 43,000 clones, with just over 85% as singletons. Buffy coats from healthy blood donors served as controls. As for this clone: Antigen: not known.

Overall study results and limits: Patient CD4-sorted repertoires looked more clonal than healthy CD4+ repertoires, even without putative leukemic clones. TRBV06-family usage was enriched in top patient clones (8/27) versus controls (2/35). About 24% of private leukemic clonotypes occurred rarely in other patients' non-leukemic repertoires.

V is TRBV7-2 and J is TRBJ2-1, with TRBD2 identical over 8 bases. The source is a human donor in good health. Input material: CD4+ T cells from blood buffy coats. CDR3 nucleotide sequence: TGTGCCAGCAGACCTAGCGGGTCCTCCTCCTACAATGAGCAGTTCTTC. Residues: CASRPSGSSSYNEQFF.